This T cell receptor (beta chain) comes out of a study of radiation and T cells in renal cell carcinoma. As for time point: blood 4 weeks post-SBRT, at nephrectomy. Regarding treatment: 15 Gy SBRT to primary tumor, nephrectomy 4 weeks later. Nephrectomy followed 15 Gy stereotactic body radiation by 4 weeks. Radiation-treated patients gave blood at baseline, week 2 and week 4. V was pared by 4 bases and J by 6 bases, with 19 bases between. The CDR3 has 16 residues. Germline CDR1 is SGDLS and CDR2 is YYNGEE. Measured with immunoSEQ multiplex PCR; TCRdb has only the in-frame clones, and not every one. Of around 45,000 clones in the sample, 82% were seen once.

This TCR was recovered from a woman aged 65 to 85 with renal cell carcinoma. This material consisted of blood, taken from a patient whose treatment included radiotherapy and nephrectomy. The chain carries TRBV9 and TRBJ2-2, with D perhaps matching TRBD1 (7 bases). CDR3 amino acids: CASSSRGSGEAGELFF. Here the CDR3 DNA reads TGTGCCAGCAGCTCCAGGGGGTCCGGGGAGGCCGGGGAGCTGTTTTTT.